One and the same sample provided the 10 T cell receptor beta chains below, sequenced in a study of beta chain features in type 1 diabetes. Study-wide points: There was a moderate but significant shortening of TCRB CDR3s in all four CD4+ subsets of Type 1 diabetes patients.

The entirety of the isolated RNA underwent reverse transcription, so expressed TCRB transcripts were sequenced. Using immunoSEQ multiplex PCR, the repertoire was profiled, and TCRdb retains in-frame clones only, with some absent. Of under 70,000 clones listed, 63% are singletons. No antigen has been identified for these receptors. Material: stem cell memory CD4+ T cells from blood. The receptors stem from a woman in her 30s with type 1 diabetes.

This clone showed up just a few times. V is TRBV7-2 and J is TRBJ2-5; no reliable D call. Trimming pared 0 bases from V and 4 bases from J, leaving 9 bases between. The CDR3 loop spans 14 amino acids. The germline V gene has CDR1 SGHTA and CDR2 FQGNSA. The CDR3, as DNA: TGTGCCAGCAGCTTAGCGCCGGTCATAGAGACCCAGTACTTC. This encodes CASSLAPVIETQYF.

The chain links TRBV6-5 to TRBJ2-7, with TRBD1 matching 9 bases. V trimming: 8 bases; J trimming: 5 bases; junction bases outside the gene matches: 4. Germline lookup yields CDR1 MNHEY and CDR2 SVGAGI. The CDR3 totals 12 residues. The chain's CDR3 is CASRTGDHEQYF. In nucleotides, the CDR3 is TGTGCCAGCCGGACAGGGGACCACGAGCAGTACTTC.

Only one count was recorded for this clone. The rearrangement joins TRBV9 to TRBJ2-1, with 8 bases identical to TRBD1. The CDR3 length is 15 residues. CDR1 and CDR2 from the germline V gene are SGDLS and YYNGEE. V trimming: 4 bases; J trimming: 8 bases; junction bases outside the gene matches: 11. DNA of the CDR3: TGTGCCAGCAGCTTGCGGACAGGGCAGTTGGATGAGCAGTTCTTC. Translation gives CASSLRTGQLDEQFF.

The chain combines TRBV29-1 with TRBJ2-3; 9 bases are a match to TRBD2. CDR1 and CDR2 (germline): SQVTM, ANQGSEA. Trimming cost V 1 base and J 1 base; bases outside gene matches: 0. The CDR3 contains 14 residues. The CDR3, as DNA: TGCAGCGTTGAAGGCGGGAGGGGCACAGATACGCAGTATTTT. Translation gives CSVEGGRGTDTQYF.

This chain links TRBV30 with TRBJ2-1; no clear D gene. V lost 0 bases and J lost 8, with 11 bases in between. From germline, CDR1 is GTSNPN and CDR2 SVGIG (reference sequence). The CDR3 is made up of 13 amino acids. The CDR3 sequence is CAWSVNYYDEQFF. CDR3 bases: TGTGCCTGGAGTGTAAATTATTATGATGAGCAGTTCTTC.

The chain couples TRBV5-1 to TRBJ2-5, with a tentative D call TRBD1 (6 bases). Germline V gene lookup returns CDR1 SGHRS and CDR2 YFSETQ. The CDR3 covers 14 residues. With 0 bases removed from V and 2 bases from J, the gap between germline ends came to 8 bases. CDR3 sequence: CASSLGTAQETQYF. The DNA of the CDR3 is TGCGCCAGCAGCTTGGGGACAGCTCAAGAGACCCAGTACTTC.

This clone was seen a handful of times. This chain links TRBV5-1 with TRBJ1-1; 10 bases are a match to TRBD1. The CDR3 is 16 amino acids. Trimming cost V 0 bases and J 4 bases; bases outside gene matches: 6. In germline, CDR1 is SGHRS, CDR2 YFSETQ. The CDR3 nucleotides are TGCGCCAGCAGCTTGGTAACCTGGGACAGGGGCACTGAAGCTTTCTTT. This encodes CASSLVTWDRGTEAFF.

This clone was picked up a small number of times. The CDR3 sequence: CASSQVQSGNQPQHF. In DNA form, the CDR3 reads TGCGCCAGCAGCCAAGTACAGTCGGGCAATCAGCCCCAGCATTTT. This sequence joins TRBV4-1 and TRBJ1-5; no clear D. Germline values: CDR1 MGHRA, CDR2 YSYEKL. This CDR3 contains 15 residues. V dropped 1 base and J dropped 2 bases, with 9 bases sitting between them.

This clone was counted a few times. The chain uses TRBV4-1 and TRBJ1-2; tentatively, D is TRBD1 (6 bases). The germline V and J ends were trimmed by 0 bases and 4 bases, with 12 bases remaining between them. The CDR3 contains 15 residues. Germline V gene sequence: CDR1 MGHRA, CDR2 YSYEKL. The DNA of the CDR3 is TGCGCCAGCAGCCAAGATCAAACAGGGACCTATGGCTACACCTTC. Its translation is CASSQDQTGTYGYTF.

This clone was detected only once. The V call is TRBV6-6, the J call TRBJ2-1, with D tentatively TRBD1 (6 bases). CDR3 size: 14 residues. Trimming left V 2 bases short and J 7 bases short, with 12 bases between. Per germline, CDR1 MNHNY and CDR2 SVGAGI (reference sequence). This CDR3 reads CASSYAPGQNEQFF. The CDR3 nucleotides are TGTGCCAGCAGTTACGCCCCCGGACAGAATGAGCAGTTCTTC.